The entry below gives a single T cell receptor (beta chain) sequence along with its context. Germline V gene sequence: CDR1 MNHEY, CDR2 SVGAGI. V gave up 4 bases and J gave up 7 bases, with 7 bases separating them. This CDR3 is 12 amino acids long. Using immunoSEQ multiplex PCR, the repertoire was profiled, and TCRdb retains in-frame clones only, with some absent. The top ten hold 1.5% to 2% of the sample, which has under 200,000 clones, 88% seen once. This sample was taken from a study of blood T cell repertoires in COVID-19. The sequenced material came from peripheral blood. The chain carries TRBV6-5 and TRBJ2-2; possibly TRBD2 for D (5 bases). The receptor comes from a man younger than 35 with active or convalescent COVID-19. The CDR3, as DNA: TGTGCCAGCAGTTCGCGGGTCGGGGAGCTGTTTTTT. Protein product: CASSSRVGELFF.